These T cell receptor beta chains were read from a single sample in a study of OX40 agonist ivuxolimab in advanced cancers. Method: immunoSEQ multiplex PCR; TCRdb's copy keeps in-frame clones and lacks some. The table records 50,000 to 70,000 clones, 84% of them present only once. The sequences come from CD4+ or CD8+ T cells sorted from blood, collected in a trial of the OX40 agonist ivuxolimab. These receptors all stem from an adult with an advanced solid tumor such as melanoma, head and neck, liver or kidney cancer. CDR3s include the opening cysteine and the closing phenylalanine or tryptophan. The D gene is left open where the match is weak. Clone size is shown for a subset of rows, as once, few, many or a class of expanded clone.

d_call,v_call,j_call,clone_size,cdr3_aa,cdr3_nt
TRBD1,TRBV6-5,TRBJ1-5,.,CASSYSGQGSQPQHF,TGTGCCAGCAGTTACTCGGGACAGGGTAGTCAGCCCCAGCATTTT
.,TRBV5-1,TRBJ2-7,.,CASSLATAGPSYEQYF,TGCGCCAGCAGCTTGGCCACCGCGGGTCCTTCCTACGAGCAGTACTTC
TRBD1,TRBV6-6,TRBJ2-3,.,CASKGQTLSTDTQYF,TGTGCCAGCAAGGGACAGACACTGAGCACAGATACGCAGTATTTT
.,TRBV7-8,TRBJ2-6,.,CASSPPASDVLTF,TGTGCCAGCAGCCCCCCGGCATCCGACGTCCTGACTTTC
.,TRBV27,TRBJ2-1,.,CASRKGRGWEFF,TGTGCCAGCCGTAAGGGGCGGGGTTGGGAGTTCTTC
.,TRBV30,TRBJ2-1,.,CAWSVLSREQFF,TGTGCCTGGAGTGTACTCTCTAGGGAGCAGTTCTTC
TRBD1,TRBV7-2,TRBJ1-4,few,CASSLDVRGGTNEKLFF,TGTGCCAGCAGCTTAGACGTCAGGGGGGGGACTAATGAAAAACTGTTTTTT
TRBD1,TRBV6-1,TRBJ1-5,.,CASSPDRDSNQPQHF,TGTGCCAGCAGCCCGGACAGGGATAGCAATCAGCCCCAGCATTTT
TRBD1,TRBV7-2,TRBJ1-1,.,CASVPGRGRVTEAFF,TGTGCCAGCGTCCCTGGCAGGGGGCGGGTGACTGAAGCTTTCTTT
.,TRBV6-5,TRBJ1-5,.,CASSFQGGEGQPQHF,TGTGCCAGCAGTTTTCAGGGCGGTGAGGGCCAGCCCCAGCATTTT
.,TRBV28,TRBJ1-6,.,CASSSSGLNSPLHF,TGTGCCAGCAGTTCCTCGGGATTGAATTCACCCCTCCACTTT
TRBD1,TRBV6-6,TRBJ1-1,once,CASSYRTGGGTEAFF,TGTGCCAGCAGTTACAGGACAGGGGGTGGGACTGAAGCTTTCTTT
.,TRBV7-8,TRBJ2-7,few,CASSAGTSSYEQYF,TGTGCCAGCAGCGCCGGGACAAGTTCCTACGAGCAGTACTTC
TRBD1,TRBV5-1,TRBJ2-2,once,CASSQRQGSAGELFF,TGCGCCAGCAGCCAAAGACAGGGATCGGCCGGGGAGCTGTTTTTT
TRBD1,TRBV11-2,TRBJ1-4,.,CASSFLQGGAATNEKLFF,TGTGCCAGCAGCTTTCTACAGGGGGGGGCTGCAACTAATGAAAAACTGTTTTTT
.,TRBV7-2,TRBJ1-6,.,CASSSDPNSPLHF,TGTGCCAGCAGCTCCGACCCTAATTCACCCCTCCACTTT
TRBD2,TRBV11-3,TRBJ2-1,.,CASSSTSVDYNEQFF,TGTGCCAGCAGCTCGACTAGCGTCGATTACAATGAGCAGTTCTTC
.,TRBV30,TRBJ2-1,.,CAWSFARQWGRYNEQFF,TGTGCCTGGAGTTTCGCCCGCCAGTGGGGCCGATACAATGAGCAGTTCTTC
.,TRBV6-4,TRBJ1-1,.,CASSDSRVGTEAFF,TGTGCCAGCAGTGACTCCAGGGTTGGGACTGAAGCTTTCTTT
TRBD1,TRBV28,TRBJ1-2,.,CASRLGTGGDLGYGYTF,TGTGCCAGCAGACTGGGGACAGGGGGCGACCTTGGCTATGGCTACACCTTC
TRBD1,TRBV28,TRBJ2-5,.,CASSLPDRAGTQYF,TGTGCCAGCAGTTTACCGGACAGGGCGGGGACCCAGTACTTC
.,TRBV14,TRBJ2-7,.,CASSRSLASSYEQYF,TGTGCCAGCAGCCGTTCTCTAGCGAGCTCCTACGAGCAGTACTTC
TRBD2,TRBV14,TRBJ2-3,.,CASSHVRGGRAEDTQYF,TGTGCCAGCAGCCATGTCCGGGGTGGGAGGGCCGAAGATACGCAGTATTTT
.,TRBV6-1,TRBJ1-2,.,CASTSRATYTF,TGTGCCAGCACCTCACGGGCGACCTACACCTTC
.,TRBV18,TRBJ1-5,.,CASSQGSNQPQHF,TGTGCCAGCTCCCAGGGCAGCAATCAGCCCCAGCATTTT
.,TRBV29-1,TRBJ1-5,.,CSVSGASSNQPQHF,TGCAGCGTTTCCGGGGCTTCTAGCAATCAGCCCCAGCATTTT
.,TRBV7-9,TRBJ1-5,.,CASSRGNQPQHF,TGTGCCAGCAGCCGGGGCAATCAGCCCCAGCATTTT
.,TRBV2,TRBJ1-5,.,CASSRDGDSNQPQHF,TGTGCCAGCAGTCGGGACGGAGATAGCAATCAGCCCCAGCATTTT
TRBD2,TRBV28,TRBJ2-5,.,CASGTFTETQYF,TGCGCTAGCGGGACCTTTACGGAGACCCAGTACTTC
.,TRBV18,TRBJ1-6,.,CASSTGSLRSSYNSPLHF,TGTGCCAGCTCAACGGGATCTCTAAGAAGCTCCTATAATTCACCCCTCCACTTT
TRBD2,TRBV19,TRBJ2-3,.,CASSIAPGGRGADTQYF,TGTGCCAGTAGTATAGCCCCGGGGGGGCGTGGGGCAGATACGCAGTATTTT
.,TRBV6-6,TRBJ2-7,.,CASDKGLNIGEQYF,TGTGCCAGCGATAAAGGCCTAAACATAGGCGAGCAGTACTTC
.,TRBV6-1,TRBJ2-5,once,CASRQQVARETQYF,TGTGCCAGCAGACAACAGGTGGCGAGGGAGACCCAGTACTTC
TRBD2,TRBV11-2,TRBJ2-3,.,CASSSTSGGANTQYF,TGTGCCAGCAGTTCGACTAGCGGGGGGGCGAATACGCAGTATTTT
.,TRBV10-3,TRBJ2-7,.,CAISEPRTAYPYEQYF,TGTGCCATCAGTGAGCCTCGGACAGCCTACCCCTACGAGCAGTACTTC
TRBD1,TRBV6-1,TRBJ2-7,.,CASSEVLGGGTASYEQYF,TGTGCCAGCAGTGAAGTTCTCGGAGGTGGGACAGCCTCCTACGAGCAGTACTTC
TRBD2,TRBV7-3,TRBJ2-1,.,CASSFGPAGANEQFF,TGTGCCAGCAGCTTTGGCCCAGCGGGGGCTAATGAGCAGTTCTTC